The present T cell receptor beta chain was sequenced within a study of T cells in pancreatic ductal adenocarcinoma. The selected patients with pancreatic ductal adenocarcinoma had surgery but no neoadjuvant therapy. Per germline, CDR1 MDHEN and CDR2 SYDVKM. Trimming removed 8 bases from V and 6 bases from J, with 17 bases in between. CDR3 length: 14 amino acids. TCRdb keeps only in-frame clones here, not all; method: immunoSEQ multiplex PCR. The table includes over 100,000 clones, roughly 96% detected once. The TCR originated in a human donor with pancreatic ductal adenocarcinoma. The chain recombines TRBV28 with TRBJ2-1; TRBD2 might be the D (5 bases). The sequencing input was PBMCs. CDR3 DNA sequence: TGTGCCAGCCACCACCGGGAAAGGTTCAATGAGCAGTTCTTC. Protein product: CASHHRERFNEQFF. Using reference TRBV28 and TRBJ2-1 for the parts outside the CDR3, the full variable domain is DVKVTQSSRYLVKRTGEKVFLECVQDMDHENMFWYRQDPGLGLRLIYFSYDVKMKEKGDIPEGYSVSREKKERFSLILESASTNQTSMYLCASHHRERFNEQFFGPGTRLTVL.